Here is one T cell receptor beta chain with its context. Its matching antigen is unknown. At one end the junction does not follow the germline gene, possibly because of a read error. The read is 3 residues too short to cover the CDR3 end, so that end is filled in from the germline J gene. Other DNA sequences within the sample encode an identical CDR3. Produced via immunoSEQ multiplex PCR; TCRdb's table is partial and in-frame only. Its clone listing holds about 34,000 clones. This sample was taken from a study of T cells in women clearing cervical HPV infection. About the study: Controls were women whose single incident HPV16 infection cleared within 12 months without precancer or cancer. Blood came at first lesion visit for cases, post-clearance for controls. Overall study findings and caveats: Repertoire richness, not evenness, was significantly elevated in CIN3+ cases versus controls.

This CDR3 is 14 amino acids long. Germline V lookup: CDR1 SGHNT, CDR2 YYREEE (reference sequence). This receptor was taken from a woman between 18 and 70 years old with a cervical HPV16 infection that either progressed to CIN3+ or cleared (not recorded which). The rearrangement uses TRBV5-4 and TRBJ1-1, with D perhaps TRBD1 (6 bases). The source material was blood buffy coat. The CDR3 protein is CASSPGGQNTEAFF. CDR3 DNA (partial): TGTGCCAGCAGCCCCGGGGGGCAGAACACTGAG.